The 11 T cell receptor beta chains below were found in one sample sequenced in a study of post-analysis software for immune sequencing data. Findings and caveats of the study: Patients used about 5 TRBV segments, including TRBV5-6, TRBV5-1 and TRBV20-1, more often than controls.

Antigens of these TCRs are unknown. The library was made from cDNA and included unique molecular identifiers. In TCRdb, the PCR reads were re-called with MiXCR into one record per CDR3 protein. In the table there are 700,000 to 900,000 distinct CDR3 sequences, approximately 44% of which are singletons. Sequenced: blood. The receptors stem from a girl aged 10 to 17 with multiple sclerosis.

The table lists this clonotype with a few counts. The rearrangement uses TRBV27 and TRBJ2-5; D ambiguous. Trimming took off 0 bases at V and 0 bases at J, with 11 bases between the two ends. Germline CDR1 and CDR2: MNHEY and SMNVEV (reference sequence). The CDR3 has 16 amino acids. CDR3 nucleotide sequence: TGTGCCAGCAGTTTATCCACGGGCCCGTACCAAGAGACCCAGTACTTC. Translated, it gives CASSLSTGPYQETQYF.

This clonotype was seen a handful of times. The chain's CDR3 is CASKQVWYSNEQYF. The DNA of the CDR3 is TGTGCCAGCAAGCAGGTCTGGTATTCGAACGAGCAGTACTTC. The V call is TRBV6-5, the J call TRBJ2-7; D is unresolved. V dropped 7 bases and J dropped 5 bases, with 18 bases sitting between them. The CDR3 loop spans 14 amino acids. From germline, CDR1 is MNHEY and CDR2 SVGAGI.

This clonotype was found a few times. The rearrangement joins TRBV7-6 to TRBJ2-7; TRBD1 aligns across 9 bases. Germline trimming cut 5 bases from V and 4 bases from J; bases unmatched to any gene: 18. This CDR3 region has 18 residues. Germline V lookup: CDR1 SGHVS, CDR2 FNYEAQ. This CDR3 is CASSLSFRDRVGRYEQYF. The CDR3, as DNA: TGTGCCAGCAGCCTTTCATTCAGGGACAGGGTAGGGCGATACGAGCAGTACTTC.

The chain recombines TRBV20-1 with TRBJ2-1; TRBD1 matches at 7 bases. Trimming took 3 bases from V and 6 from J; bases not matched to a gene: 11. There are 15 residues in the CDR3. CDR1 and CDR2 from the germline V gene are DFQATT and SNEGSKA (reference sequence). The CDR3 bases are TGCAGTGCTAGTGATCCGGGACAGCCTTTCAATGAGCAGTTCTTC. It codes for CSASDPGQPFNEQFF.

V gene TRBV6-6 combines with J gene TRBJ2-3; no clear D. Trimming removed 2 bases from V and 2 bases from J, with 5 bases in between. This CDR3 has 13 amino acids. Germline CDR1 reads MNHNY; CDR2 reads SVGAGI (reference sequence). CDR3 DNA: TGTGCCAGCAGTTACCCCGACACAGATACGCAGTATTTT. The encoded protein is CASSYPDTDTQYF.

The chain employs TRBV28 and TRBJ1-5, with D perhaps matching TRBD1 (5 bases). Germline lookup yields CDR1 MDHEN and CDR2 SYDVKM. The CDR3 sequence is 15 residues long. V was cut by 2 bases and J by 4 bases, with 12 bases left in between. CDR3 in amino acids: CASSLSGRQNQPQHF. CDR3 DNA sequence: TGTGCCAGCAGTTTAAGCGGCAGACAGAATCAGCCCCAGCATTTT.

The chain has TRBV5-6 and TRBJ2-5; 7 bases are shared with TRBD2. Judging by the DNA end, TRBJ2-7 fits better; the J call may be wrong. Per the germline V gene, CDR1 is SGHDT and CDR2 is YYEEEE. The CDR3 is 15 residues long. The CDR3 bases are TGTGCCAGCAGCTTGCCTCGCGGGGGTAACGACGAGCAGTACTTC. Its protein product is CASSLPRGGNDEQYF.

The chain uses TRBV6-1 and TRBJ2-7, with 7 bases aligning to TRBD1. V lost 3 bases to trimming and J lost 2 bases; unmatched junction nucleotides: 10. CDR3 size: 16 residues. Germline CDR1 and CDR2: MNHNS and SASEGT. CDR3 bases: TGTGCCAGCAGTGAGGGGGACGGACAGGTTACCTACGAGCAGTACTTC. This codes for CASSEGDGQVTYEQYF.

The genes are TRBV4-3 and TRBJ2-3; possibly TRBD2 for D (5 bases). The CDR3 is 15 amino acids. The germline gives CDR1 LGHNA, CDR2 YSLEER. The V gene lost 1 base and the J gene lost 4 bases, with 12 bases spanning the gap. CDR3 DNA sequence: TGCGCCAGCAGCCAAGGAAGTAGCGAGGCAGATACGCAGTATTTT. Translated, it gives CASSQGSSEADTQYF.

This clonotype came up a few times. The chain carries TRBV12-3 or TRBV12-4 and TRBJ2-1; the match to TRBD2 covers 10 bases. V lost 6 bases, J lost 8 bases, and 7 bases stayed unmatched. The CDR3 runs 14 residues. Written as DNA, the CDR3 is TGTGCCAGCAGCTTACTAGCGGGATCGTATGAGCAGTTCTTC. Protein product: CASSLLAGSYEQFF.

The chain combines TRBV7-9 with TRBJ2-3, with 10 bases that match TRBD1. The CDR3 covers 18 residues. In germline, CDR1 is SEHNR, CDR2 FQNEAQ (reference sequence). J gave up 3 bases and V 3 bases, and 12 bases lay outside the gene matches. CDR3 sequence (DNA): TGTGCCAGCAGCTTTGACCTCGGACAGGGGGTTAAGACAGATACGCAGTATTTT. It codes for CASSFDLGQGVKTDTQYF.